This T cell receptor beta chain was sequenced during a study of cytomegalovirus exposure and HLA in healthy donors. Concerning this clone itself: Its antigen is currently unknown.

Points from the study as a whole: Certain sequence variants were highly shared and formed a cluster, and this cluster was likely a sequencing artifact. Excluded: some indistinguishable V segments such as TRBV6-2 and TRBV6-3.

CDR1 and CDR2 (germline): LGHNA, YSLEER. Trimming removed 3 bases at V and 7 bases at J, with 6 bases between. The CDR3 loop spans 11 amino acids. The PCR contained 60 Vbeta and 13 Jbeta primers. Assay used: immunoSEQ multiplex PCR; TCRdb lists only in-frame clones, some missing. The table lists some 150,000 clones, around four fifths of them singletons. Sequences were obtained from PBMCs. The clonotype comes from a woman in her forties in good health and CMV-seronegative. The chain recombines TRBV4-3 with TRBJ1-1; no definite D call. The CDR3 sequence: CASSHYSEAFF. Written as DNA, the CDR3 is TGCGCCAGCAGCCATTATAGTGAAGCTTTCTTT.